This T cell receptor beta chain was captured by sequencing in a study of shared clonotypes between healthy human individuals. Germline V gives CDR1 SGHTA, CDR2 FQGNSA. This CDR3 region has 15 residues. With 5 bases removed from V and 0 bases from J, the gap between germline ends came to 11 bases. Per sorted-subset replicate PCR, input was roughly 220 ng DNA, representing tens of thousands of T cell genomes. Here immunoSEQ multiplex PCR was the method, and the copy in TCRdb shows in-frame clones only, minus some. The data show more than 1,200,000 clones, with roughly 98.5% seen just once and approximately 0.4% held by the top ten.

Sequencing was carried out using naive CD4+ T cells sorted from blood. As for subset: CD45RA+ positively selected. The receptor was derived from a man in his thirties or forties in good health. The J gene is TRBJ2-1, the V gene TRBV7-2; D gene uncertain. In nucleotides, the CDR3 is TGTGCCAGCAGCCCGGCTTTCAGCTCCTACAATGAGCAGTTCTTC. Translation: CASSPAFSSYNEQFF.